The rows below give T cell receptor beta chains drawn from one sample of a study of shared clonotypes between healthy human individuals. Only in-frame clones appear in the TCRdb table, and some are missing; sequencing was by immunoSEQ multiplex PCR. The sample lists 2 million to 3 million clones; approximately 93% were seen once. Sequencing input: naive CD4+ T cells from PBMCs. These receptors originate from a man between 18 and 35 years old in good health. Some clones in this sample may be carry-over from other donors' samples. CDR3s include the opening cysteine and the closing phenylalanine or tryptophan. D genes are given only for firm matches. Clone size is stated in some rows and not others, as once, few, many or a class when expanded.

d_gene,abundance,v_gene,j_gene,CDR3nt,CDR3aa
NA,NA,TRBV18,TRBJ2-5,TGTGCCAGCTCACCTGGACCCTCAGAGACCCAGTACTTC,CASSPGPSETQYF
TRBD1,NA,TRBV28,TRBJ1-5,TGTGCCAGCAGCCCCCGGGGACAGAGCAATCAGCCCCAGCATTTT,CASSPRGQSNQPQHF
NA,NA,TRBV2,TRBJ2-5,TGTGCCAGCTGCCGGGAGCTGGGAGAGACCCAGTACTTC,CASCRELGETQYF
NA,NA,TRBV5-1,TRBJ2-7,TGCGCCAGCAGCTTGGCACGGGGACCCTACGAGCAGTACTTC,CASSLARGPYEQYF
NA,once,TRBV6-9,TRBJ2-3,TGTGCCAGCAGTACGGCGAGGGTTAGGGCTACGCAGTATTTT,CASSTARVRATQYF
TRBD2,NA,TRBV20-1,TRBJ2-7,TGCAGTGCTAGGGAGACTAGCGGGCCATACTTC,CSARETSGPYF
NA,NA,TRBV11-1,TRBJ2-3,TGTGCCAGCAGCGGGAAGGTTCGTCGAGATACGCAGTATTTT,CASSGKVRRDTQYF
NA,NA,TRBV28,TRBJ1-2,TGTGCCAGCAGGACCTCTAACTATGGCTACACCTTC,CASRTSNYGYTF
NA,NA,TRBV5-1,TRBJ2-7,TGCGCCAGCAGCTTGTCATCGGGGGCCCTGGGGGAGCAGTACTTC,CASSLSSGALGEQYF
TRBD1,NA,TRBV28,TRBJ2-2,TGTGCCAGCAGTCCTCCTGGACAGGGGTCCGGGGAGCTGTTTTTT,CASSPPGQGSGELFF
TRBD1,NA,TRBV19,TRBJ1-5,TGTGCCAGTAGTATTTGGGACAGGGGCAATCAGCCCCAGCATTTT,CASSIWDRGNQPQHF
TRBD1,few,TRBV11-2,TRBJ1-1,TGTGCCAGCAGCCCTCACTGGGACAGCGAAGCTTTCTTT,CASSPHWDSEAFF
TRBD1,NA,TRBV4-1,TRBJ2-7,TGCGCCAGCAGCCTCCGGGACAGGGGGCGTGAGCAGTACTTC,CASSLRDRGREQYF
TRBD1,NA,TRBV19,TRBJ2-3,TGTGCCAGTAAGGGACAGTTAAGCACAGATACGCAGTATTTT,CASKGQLSTDTQYF
NA,NA,TRBV11-2,TRBJ1-1,TGTGCCAGCAGCTTATCACCCAGGAAGACTGAAGCTTTCTTT,CASSLSPRKTEAFF
NA,NA,TRBV7-2,TRBJ2-3,TGTGCCAGCAGCTTATTGGGCGGCACAGATACGCAGTATTTT,CASSLLGGTDTQYF
TRBD1,NA,TRBV11-2,TRBJ2-4,TGTGCCAGCAGCTTAACTAACAGGGGCGGCATTCAGTACTTC,CASSLTNRGGIQYF
NA,once,TRBV15,TRBJ1-5,TGTGCCACCAGCAGAGATCCAGCTCTCGTAGCCCAGCCCCAGCATTTT,CATSRDPALVAQPQHF
NA,NA,TRBV23-1,TRBJ2-7,TGCGCCAGAAAACAGGGTCTATCCCACGAGCAGTACTTC,CARKQGLSHEQYF
TRBD1,NA,TRBV27,TRBJ2-7,TGTGCCAGCAGTTTCTCCGCCCGGACAGGACACTACGAGCAGTACTTC,CASSFSARTGHYEQYF
NA,NA,TRBV6-5,TRBJ1-1,TGTGCCAGCAGTTACCTCCCGGGGCAGAACACTGAAGCTTTCTTT,CASSYLPGQNTEAFF
NA,NA,TRBV7-3,TRBJ1-1,TGTGCCAGCAGCTCAGGTTCGTACACTGAAGCTTTCTTT,CASSSGSYTEAFF
TRBD1,NA,TRBV7-8,TRBJ1-5,TGTGCCAGCAGCTCACCCAACAGGGGAGAGAGCAATCAGCCCCAGCATTTT,CASSSPNRGESNQPQHF
NA,NA,TRBV9,TRBJ2-3,TGTGCCAGCAGCGTAGTTAGCACAGATACGCAGTATTTT,CASSVVSTDTQYF
NA,few,TRBV9,TRBJ1-1,TGTGCCAGCAGCGTAGGAATCACTGAAGCTTTCTTT,CASSVGITEAFF
TRBD2,NA,TRBV7-6,TRBJ2-3,TGTGCCAGCAGCTTACCCGGGACTAGACCTCGGGCGCAGTATTTT,CASSLPGTRPRAQYF
NA,NA,TRBV10-3,TRBJ2-3,TGTGCCATCAGTGAAGCCAGGGCGACAGATACGCAGTATTTT,CAISEARATDTQYF
NA,NA,TRBV7-3,TRBJ2-1,TGTGCCAGCAGCCTAGCCAGCCAATATTACAATGAGCAGTTCTTC,CASSLASQYYNEQFF
NA,once,TRBV14,TRBJ2-1,TGTGCCAGCAGCCCACCCCCGGACTTCCTTGACCATGAGCAGTTCTTC,CASSPPPDFLDHEQFF
NA,NA,TRBV5-6,TRBJ2-7,TGTGCCAGCAGTTACCGACAGTTGTCGAACGCCGAGCAGTACTTC,CASSYRQLSNAEQYF
NA,NA,TRBV6-1,TRBJ1-1,TGTGCCAGCCAGCGAGAGATGAACACTGAAGCTTTCTTT,CASQREMNTEAFF
NA,NA,TRBV4-1,TRBJ2-5,TGCGCCAGCAGCCAAGATCAGAACTCGGAGACCCAGTACTTC,CASSQDQNSETQYF
TRBD1,once,TRBV29-1,TRBJ1-6,TGCAGCGTTGCAGGGACAGGGGATAATTCACCCCTCCACTTT,CSVAGTGDNSPLHF
NA,NA,TRBV5-4,TRBJ1-5,TGTGCCAGCAGCCTTGGGGCAGGCTTCAATCAGCCCCAGCATTTT,CASSLGAGFNQPQHF
NA,NA,TRBV19,TRBJ1-1,TGTGCCAGTAGTATTAGGAGAAACACTGAAGCTTTCTTT,CASSIRRNTEAFF
TRBD1,NA,TRBV5-4,TRBJ2-1,TGTGCCAGCAGCGACAGGGGGCGGCCTAGCGGTTACAATGAGCAGTTCTTC,CASSDRGRPSGYNEQFF
NA,NA,TRBV27,TRBJ2-7,TGTGCCAGCAGTCGAACAGGTGCCCCCTACGAGCAGTACTTC,CASSRTGAPYEQYF
NA,NA,TRBV19,TRBJ1-4,TGTGCCAGTAGTCCCCGAGTGGGCCGGAATGAAAAACTGTTTTTT,CASSPRVGRNEKLFF
TRBD2,NA,TRBV2,TRBJ2-3,TGTGCCAGCAGTCTAGCGGGAGGGCCCCGCACAGATACGCAGTATTTT,CASSLAGGPRTDTQYF
NA,NA,TRBV4-2,TRBJ1-4,TGTGCCAGCAACCAAGACCCGGGCTCAGCTAATGAAAAACTGTTTTTT,CASNQDPGSANEKLFF
TRBD1,NA,TRBV5-1,TRBJ1-4,TGCGCCAGCAGCTTGGGCCAGGGGGCTGAAAAACTGTTTTTT,CASSLGQGAEKLFF
TRBD2,NA,TRBV14,TRBJ2-3,TGTGCCAGCAGCCAGCTAGCGGGAGGAGTCACAGATACGCAGTATTTT,CASSQLAGGVTDTQYF
TRBD2,NA,TRBV30,TRBJ2-2,TGTGCCTGGGGGGGACTAGCGGGATCCGGGGAGCTGTTTTTT,CAWGGLAGSGELFF
TRBD2,NA,TRBV27,TRBJ2-2,TGTGCCAGCACGGGGGGAATAGTCACCGGGGAGCTGTTTTTT,CASTGGIVTGELFF
TRBD2,NA,TRBV7-7,TRBJ2-1,TGTGCCAGCAGCCTTAGCGGGAGATACAATGAGCAGTTCTTC,CASSLSGRYNEQFF
NA,NA,TRBV5-8,TRBJ2-2,TGTGCCAGCAGCTCGACAGTTTCGTCTGTCGCCGGGGAGCTGTTTTTT,CASSSTVSSVAGELFF